These 18 T cell receptor beta chains originate from one sample sequenced in a study of CD8+ T cells in alopecia areata. Treatment described: oral pan-JAK inhibitor, 5-10 mg twice daily. RNA, once extracted, was reverse transcribed into cDNA for use as the sequencing template. Method: immunoSEQ multiplex PCR; TCRdb's copy keeps in-frame clones and lacks some. The repertoire holds some 98,000 clones, 60% to 75% seen once, with 15% to 19% in the top ten. Sequenced material: CD8+ T cells sorted from blood, taken at week 4, from a patient treated with tofacitinib. All receptors come from a human donor with alopecia areata.

The V call is TRBV14, the J call TRBJ2-3; TRBD2 matches at 9 bases. The V and J ends lost 4 bases and 6 bases, in that order; junction bases with no gene match: 11. Germline CDR1 reads SGHDN; CDR2 reads FVKESK. The CDR3 contains 16 residues. The CDR3 coding sequence is TGTGCCAGCAGCCGAGGACTAGCGAAAAACAGGGATACGCAGTATTTT. This translates into CASSRGLAKNRDTQYF.

The genes are TRBV28 and TRBJ2-7; TRBD1 matches at 8 bases. Looked up from germline, CDR1 is MDHEN and CDR2 is SYDVKM. Trimming cost V 2 bases and J 5 bases; bases outside gene matches: 8. This CDR3 is 15 amino acids long. DNA for the CDR3: TGTGCCAGCAGTTTAAGGACAGGGCTAGGGGACGAGCAGTACTTC. Protein product: CASSLRTGLGDEQYF. The full variable domain, completed using reference TRBV28 and TRBJ2-7, is DVKVTQSSRYLVKRTGEKVFLECVQDMDHENMFWYRQDPGLGLRLIYFSYDVKMKEKGDIPEGYSVSREKKERFSLILESASTNQTSMYLCASSLRTGLGDEQYFGPGTRLTVT.

The rearrangement joins TRBV28 to TRBJ2-7, with a tentative D call TRBD2 (5 bases). This CDR3 contains 13 residues. Trimming took 6 bases from V and 2 from J, leaving 11 bases between them. CDR1 and CDR2 from the germline V gene are MDHEN and SYDVKM. The chain's CDR3 is CASRLDGAYEQYF. The CDR3 coding sequence is TGTGCCAGCAGACTGGACGGGGCCTACGAGCAGTACTTC. The full variable domain, completed using reference TRBV28 and TRBJ2-7, is DVKVTQSSRYLVKRTGEKVFLECVQDMDHENMFWYRQDPGLGLRLIYFSYDVKMKEKGDIPEGYSVSREKKERFSLILESASTNQTSMYLCASRLDGAYEQYFGPGTRLTVT.

This clone turned up a few times. The chain carries TRBV27 and TRBJ1-5; TRBD1 is a possible D gene (6 bases). CDR3 size: 16 residues. The ends were cut back, 5 bases at V and 3 bases at J, with 17 bases in the middle. Germline V gene lookup returns CDR1 MNHEY and CDR2 SMNVEV (reference sequence). CDR3 protein: CASSESGHGNNQPQHF. The CDR3 DNA sequence: TGTGCCAGCAGTGAATCGGGACACGGAAACAATCAGCCCCAGCATTTT.

CDR3 coding DNA: TGCAGCGTTGAAGGTGCGCGGGCGCGGCGTACTAACACTGAAGCTTTCTTT. Its protein is CSVEGARARRTNTEAFF. The genes are TRBV29-1 and TRBJ1-1; no firm D call. The CDR3 is made up of 17 amino acids. The V and J ends lost 1 base and 2 bases respectively, with 20 bases between them. The V gene's germline CDR1 is SQVTM and CDR2 ANQGSEA.

This clone occurred a few times. The junction departs from the called germline gene at one end, perhaps through a read error. The V call is TRBV29-1, the J call TRBJ2-7; D is undetermined. CDR3 length: 14 amino acids. The germline CDR1 and CDR2 sequences are SQVTM and ANQGSEA. The CDR3 region has the DNA TGCAGCGTGGAAGGTTTTTGGGGCTCCTACGAGCAGTACTTC. This translates into CSVEGFWGSYEQYF.

The rearrangement uses TRBV5-6 and TRBJ2-5, with TRBD1 matching over 8 bases. The junction had 5 bases not matched to a gene; V was cut back by 2 bases and J by 5 bases. Per the germline V gene, CDR1 is SGHDT and CDR2 is YYEEEE. The CDR3 is made up of 14 amino acids. CDR3 region: CASSFGQGWETQYF. CDR3 DNA: TGTGCCAGCAGCTTCGGACAGGGTTGGGAGACCCAGTACTTC.

This chain joins TRBV27 and TRBJ2-2, with D unresolved. The germline CDR1 and CDR2 sequences are MNHEY and SMNVEV (reference sequence). Trimming took 5 bases from V and 2 from J, leaving 9 bases between them. The CDR3 extends over 14 amino acids. The CDR3 is CASSPDLNTGELFF. CDR3 nucleotides: TGTGCCAGCAGTCCTGACCTAAACACCGGGGAGCTGTTTTTT.

The chain combines TRBV4-1 with TRBJ2-7, with D possibly being TRBD2 (5 bases). From germline, CDR1 is MGHRA and CDR2 YSYEKL. Trimming removed 4 bases at V and 5 bases at J, with 12 bases between. The CDR3 runs to 13 residues. The DNA of the CDR3 is TGCGCCAGCAGCCCCCCGGGGTCGGACGAGCAGTACTTC. Translation: CASSPPGSDEQYF.

There are a few counts of this clone. The V gene is TRBV15, the J gene TRBJ2-6; no firm D call. Per germline, CDR1 LNHNV and CDR2 YYDKDF (reference sequence). V gave up 0 bases and J gave up 0 bases, with 15 bases separating them. The CDR3 covers 19 residues. CDR3 region: CATSRDDIVENSGANVLTF. The CDR3 region has the DNA TGTGCCACCAGCAGAGATGATATTGTGGAAAACTCTGGGGCCAACGTCCTGACTTTC.

V gene TRBV9 combines with J gene TRBJ2-1; a weak D match, TRBD1 (5 bases). The CDR3 spans 16 residues. Trimming removed 0 bases at V and 7 bases at J, with 17 bases between. Germline V lookup: CDR1 SGDLS, CDR2 YYNGEE. CDR3 sequence reads: CASSVEGLLINNEQFF. Written as DNA, the CDR3 is TGTGCCAGCAGCGTAGAGGGGCTCTTAATTAATAATGAGCAGTTCTTC.

This chain links TRBV5-4 with TRBJ2-5, with 13 positions matching TRBD2. From germline, CDR1 is SGHNT and CDR2 YYREEE (reference sequence). The CDR3 length is 14 residues. Trimming took 4 bases from V and 13 from J; bases not matched to a gene: 10. CDR3 sequence: CASSGGLAGALMYF. For the CDR3, the DNA is TGTGCCAGCAGCGGAGGACTAGCGGGGGCACTAATGTACTTC.

CDR3 in DNA: TGTGCCAGCCCTAGGGACAGGGTCTATGGCTACACCTTC. Amino acids: CASPRDRVYGYTF. The chain employs TRBV6-5 and TRBJ1-2, with 9 bases matching TRBD1. There are 13 residues in the CDR3. CDR1 is MNHEY and CDR2 is SVGAGI in the germline V gene. The V gene end was trimmed by 8 bases and the J gene end by 4 bases; junction bases not matched to a gene: 5.

The chain carries TRBV4-1 and TRBJ1-1; no reliable D call. The V end was cut by 4 bases, the J end by 3 bases, with 15 bases between. The V gene's germline CDR1 is MGHRA and CDR2 YSYEKL. This CDR3 is built from 15 residues. The CDR3 coding sequence is TGCGCCAGCAGCCCAGTATTCGGGGAGTACACTGAAGCTTTCTTT. This gives the protein CASSPVFGEYTEAFF.

The chain links TRBV6-1 to TRBJ2-5; 9 bases map to TRBD1. Matching the DNA end better, TRBJ2-7 makes the J call doubtful. CDR1 is MNHNS and CDR2 is SASEGT in the germline V gene. The CDR3 consists of 16 residues. The CDR3 DNA reads TGTGCCAGCAGTGGTTGGACAGGGGAGAAACCCTACGAGCAGTACTTC. This translates into CASSGWTGEKPYEQYF.

This clone was recorded a few times. The CDR3: CASSSGTGGKWDGNQPQHF. The CDR3 DNA follows: TGTGCCAGCAGCTCCGGGACAGGTGGTAAATGGGACGGCAATCAGCCCCAGCATTTT. The chain combines TRBV7-9 with TRBJ1-5, with TRBD1 matching over 8 bases. J was trimmed by 2 bases and V by 4 bases; bases with no gene match: 16. The V gene's germline CDR1 is SEHNR and CDR2 FQNEAQ (reference sequence). The CDR3 is made up of 19 amino acids.

The chain carries TRBV7-6 and TRBJ2-1, with 9 bases matching TRBD1. V trimming: 1 base; J trimming: 4 bases; junction bases outside the gene matches: 2. Germline V gene sequence: CDR1 SGHVS, CDR2 FNYEAQ. The CDR3 totals 15 residues. This CDR3 is CASSLEGTGYNEQFF. In DNA, the CDR3 is TGTGCCAGCAGCTTAGAGGGGACAGGGTACAATGAGCAGTTCTTC.

V usage is TRBV7-9 and J usage is TRBJ2-5; 12 bases are shared with TRBD2. V gave up 4 bases and J gave up 2 bases; unmatched junction bases: 11. Germline-derived CDR1 and CDR2 are SEHNR and FQNEAQ (reference sequence). This CDR3 region has 18 residues. The CDR3 sequence: CASSSPSRGLAGQETQYF. The CDR3 DNA reads TGTGCCAGCAGCTCACCATCCAGGGGACTAGCGGGTCAAGAGACCCAGTACTTC.